These 24 T cell receptor beta chains originate from one sample sequenced in a study of blood T cell dynamics during melanoma immunotherapy. The time point was: week 3, after first cycle of checkpoint inhibitor. Using immunoSEQ multiplex PCR, the repertoire was profiled, and TCRdb retains in-frame clones only, with some absent. This table holds 9,900 or so clones, about four fifths found once. The sample consisted of blood, taken from a patient treated with checkpoint blockade. These receptor sequences come from a human donor with melanoma.

This chain uses TRBV4-3 with TRBJ2-7, with 10 positions matching TRBD2. This CDR3 contains 20 residues. Germline V gene data show CDR1 as LGHNA and CDR2 as YSLEER. With V trimmed by 0 bases and J by 0 bases, 14 bases remained unmatched. In DNA, the CDR3 is TGCGCCAGCAGCCAAGATCGTGGACTAGCGGCCACTCTATTCTCCTACGAGCAGTACTTC. Its translation: CASSQDRGLAATLFSYEQYF.

The chain employs TRBV28 and TRBJ1-6; 9 nucleotides match TRBD1. CDR3 size: 20 residues. From germline, CDR1 is MDHEN and CDR2 SYDVKM. Trimming took 2 bases from V and 9 from J; bases not matched to a gene: 20. The CDR3 region is CASSLGPTGGGPGVGSPLHF. DNA of the CDR3: TGTGCCAGCAGTTTAGGCCCGACAGGGGGGGGCCCGGGCGTAGGTTCACCCCTCCACTTT.

The chain employs TRBV18 and TRBJ2-3; 8 positions match TRBD2. J was trimmed by 2 bases and V by 6 bases; bases with no gene match: 7. The CDR3 extends over 15 amino acids. Germline V CDR1 and CDR2: KGHSH, LQKENI. The DNA of the CDR3 is TGTGCCAGCTCGTACGGGAGGGCGACCACAGATACGCAGTATTTT. Amino acids: CASSYGRATTDTQYF.

The count of this clone is one. CDR3 sequence: CASSPGGVGQGSPYNEQFF. The CDR3 DNA is TGTGCCAGCAGTCCGGGGGGGGTCGGACAGGGAAGCCCCTACAATGAGCAGTTCTTC. V is TRBV28 and J is TRBJ2-1; D may match TRBD1 or TRBD2 (8 bases each). The CDR3 length is 19 residues. Germline values: CDR1 MDHEN, CDR2 SYDVKM. Trimming left V 5 bases short and J 2 bases short, with 25 bases between.

The V gene is TRBV7-9, the J gene TRBJ1-5, with no clear D. This CDR3 is 12 amino acids long. Germline V gene sequence: CDR1 SEHNR, CDR2 FQNEAQ (reference sequence). The V end lost 0 bases, the J end lost 3 bases, and 0 bases lay between the germline ends. The CDR3 DNA is TGTGCCAGCAGCTTAGCCAATCAGCCCCAGCATTTT. Protein sequence: CASSLANQPQHF.

This clone occurred a few times. This sequence joins TRBV13 and TRBJ2-5, with 10 bases aligning to TRBD1. This CDR3 is built from 15 residues. The trim removed 4 bases at V and 3 bases at J, leaving 5 bases unmatched. Germline lookup yields CDR1 PRHDT and CDR2 FYEKMQ (reference sequence). The CDR3 region is CASSSSGQGEETQYF. The CDR3 region has the DNA TGTGCCAGCAGCTCAAGTGGACAGGGGGAAGAGACCCAGTACTTC. The variable domain in full, with the rest retrieved from reference TRBV13 and TRBJ2-5, is AAGVIQSPRHLIKEKRETATLKCYPIPRHDTVYWYQQGPGQDPQFLISFYEKMQSDKGSIPDRFSAQQFSDYHSELNMSSLELGDSALYFCASSSSGQGEETQYFGPGTRLLVL.

This chain links TRBV28 with TRBJ2-6, with D maybe TRBD1 (5 bases). V lost 6 bases and J 2 bases, leaving 11 bases between the germline ends. Germline assignment: CDR1 MDHEN and CDR2 SYDVKM. This CDR3 has 15 amino acids. CDR3 sequence reads: CASSPQAPGANVLTF. The CDR3 bases are TGTGCCAGCAGCCCACAGGCACCTGGGGCCAACGTCCTGACTTTC.

The chain links TRBV7-8 to TRBJ1-6; 7 bases fit TRBD1. The CDR3 has 16 residues. The junction had 3 bases not matched to a gene; V was cut back by 1 base and J by 3 bases. The germline gives CDR1 SGHVS, CDR2 FQNEAQ. CDR3 bases: TGTGCCAGCAGCTTAGATGGGACAGACTATAATTCACCCCTCCACTTT. This translates into CASSLDGTDYNSPLHF.

V is TRBV28 and J is TRBJ2-4; TRBD2 agrees at 7 bases. The germline gives CDR1 MDHEN, CDR2 SYDVKM. The CDR3 has 17 residues. V shed 5 bases and J 0 bases; nucleotides not matched to a gene: 10. The CDR3 nucleotides are TGTGCCAGCAGTACGGGGGGTGGGGGGATAGCCAAAAACATTCAGTACTTC. Protein product: CASSTGGGGIAKNIQYF.

The chain couples TRBV5-4 to TRBJ2-1, with unresolved D. Trimming pared 3 bases from V and 3 bases from J, leaving 4 bases between. CDR1 and CDR2 (germline): SGHNT, YYREEE (reference sequence). This CDR3 spans 12 amino acids. The CDR3 loop reads CASSSHYNEQFF. The CDR3 bases are TGTGCCAGCAGCTCCCACTACAATGAGCAGTTCTTC.

This chain links TRBV25-1 with TRBJ2-2; D is undetermined. V lost 7 bases to trimming and J lost 6 bases, with 9 bases between them. Germline V lookup: CDR1 MGHDK, CDR2 SYGVNS. CDR3 length: 12 residues. CDR3 residues: CASTYGAGELFF. CDR3 DNA sequence: TGTGCCAGCACCTACGGCGCCGGGGAGCTGTTTTTT. The variable domain in full, completed from reference TRBV25-1 and TRBJ2-2, reads EADIYQTPRYLVIGTGKKITLECSQTMGHDKMYWYQQDPGMELHLIHYSYGVNSTEKGDLSSESTVSRIRTEHFPLTLESARPSHTSQYLCASTYGAGELFFGEGSRLTVL.

CDR3 amino acids: CASSRTVLNTEAFF. The CDR3 coding sequence is TGTGCCAGCAGCCGGACAGTCCTGAACACTGAAGCTTTCTTT. The rearrangement uses TRBV11-1 and TRBJ1-1, with D possibly TRBD1 on 6 matching bases. This CDR3 region has 14 residues. From germline, CDR1 is SGHAT and CDR2 FQDESV (reference sequence). With 5 bases removed from V and 0 bases from J, the gap between germline ends came to 10 bases.

The V call is TRBV6-5, the J call TRBJ2-5; the match to TRBD1 covers 8 bases. V shed 6 bases, J shed 9 bases, and the junction held 15 bases outside the gene matches. CDR1 and CDR2 (germline): MNHEY, SVGAGI. This CDR3 spans 15 amino acids. The CDR3 is CASSRRQGPLWPQYF. The CDR3 DNA is TGTGCCAGCAGCCGGAGACAGGGGCCGCTTTGGCCCCAGTACTTC.

The V gene is TRBV7-2, the J gene TRBJ2-1; 10 nucleotides line up with TRBD2. CDR1 and CDR2 (germline): SGHTA, FQGNSA. The CDR3 has 15 amino acids. V lost 2 bases to trimming and J lost 4 bases; unmatched junction nucleotides: 2. In nucleotides, the CDR3 is TGTGCCAGCAGCTTAACTAGCGGGAAATACAATGAGCAGTTCTTC. Its protein is CASSLTSGKYNEQFF.

The V call is TRBV7-8, the J call TRBJ2-7, with D possibly being TRBD1 (5 bases). This CDR3 is built from 18 residues. CDR1 and CDR2 (germline): SGHVS, FQNEAQ. V lost 7 bases to trimming and J lost 9 bases, with 34 bases between them. The CDR3 loop is CASTQYRFAGMDDKGQYF. The CDR3 bases are TGTGCCAGCACCCAATATAGGTTCGCAGGGATGGATGATAAAGGGCAGTACTTC.

The chain uses TRBV7-1 and TRBJ2-7; unclear D gene. TRBV7-1 is an ORF, with its function uncertain. V was shortened by 4 bases and J by 3 bases, with 16 bases between the two germline ends. The CDR3 is 15 amino acids. The CDR3 DNA sequence: TGTGCCAGCAGCTTGGGATTCGGACGAGACTACGAGCAGTACTTC. This codes for CASSLGFGRDYEQYF.

This chain's CDR3 is CASSHQANTGELFF. CDR3 nucleotides: TGTGCCAGTAGTCATCAGGCCAACACCGGGGAGCTGTTTTTT. The rearrangement joins TRBV19 to TRBJ2-2, with D unresolved. CDR3 size: 14 residues. Trimming cost V 5 bases and J 2 bases, with 9 bases left between them. Germline loops: CDR1 LNHDA, CDR2 SQIVND (reference sequence).

This sequence joins TRBV19 and TRBJ1-1; 10 nucleotides line up with TRBD1. V gave up 6 bases and J gave up 1 base; unmatched junction bases: 8. Per germline, CDR1 LNHDA and CDR2 SQIVND (reference sequence). The CDR3 is made up of 16 amino acids. The CDR3 is CASRWTGGNSNTEAFF. The CDR3 DNA follows: TGTGCCAGTAGGTGGACAGGGGGTAACTCGAACACTGAAGCTTTCTTT.

This sequence joins TRBV5-6 and TRBJ2-1; 7 bases line up with TRBD1. The CDR3 has 13 residues. V lost 3 bases, J lost 6 bases, and 3 bases stayed unmatched. Germline V lookup: CDR1 SGHDT, CDR2 YYEEEE. CDR3 nucleotides: TGTGCCAGCAGCTGGACAGGACGCAATGAGCAGTTCTTC. Its translation: CASSWTGRNEQFF. Full variable domain (missing parts from reference TRBV5-6 and TRBJ2-1): DAGVTQSPTHLIKTRGQQVTLRCSPKSGHDTVSWYQQALGQGPQFIFQYYEEEERQRGNFPDRFSGHQFPNYSSELNVNALLLGDSALYLCASSWTGRNEQFFGPGTRLTVL.

This clone was seen more than once but under ten times. V gene TRBV6-6 combines with J gene TRBJ1-2, with D possibly matching TRBD1 (6 bases). Germline V gene lookup returns CDR1 MNHNY and CDR2 SVGAGI (reference sequence). CDR3 size: 13 residues. V was shortened by 3 bases and J by 5 bases, with 10 bases between the two germline ends. The chain's CDR3 is CASSYFGQYGYTF. In DNA, the CDR3 is TGTGCCAGCAGTTATTTTGGACAGTATGGCTACACCTTC.

Concerning this clone itself: At the DNA level, this CDR3 is encoded by other sequences in the same sample as well. This chain connects TRBV30 to TRBJ1-2; TRBD1 aligns across 7 bases. The germline gives CDR1 GTSNPN, CDR2 SVGIG (reference sequence). Trimming cost V 3 bases and J 8 bases; bases outside gene matches: 12. The CDR3 runs to 14 residues. DNA of the CDR3: TGTGCCTGGAGGCGAGCCGACAGGGAGGAAGGCTACACCTTC. Translation gives CAWRRADREEGYTF.

The J gene is TRBJ2-2, the V gene TRBV5-4; TRBD1 aligns across 9 bases. The CDR3 has 16 residues. Per germline, CDR1 SGHNT and CDR2 YYREEE (reference sequence). The ends lost 4 bases at V and 5 bases at J; junction bases unmatched: 9. CDR3 region: CASSQVGTGRTGELFF. The CDR3 DNA is TGTGCCAGCAGCCAAGTCGGGACAGGGCGGACCGGGGAGCTGTTTTTT.

This chain joins TRBV6-1 and TRBJ2-1; D may be TRBD1 (6 bases). This CDR3 is built from 16 residues. Germline V gene data show CDR1 as MNHNS and CDR2 as SASEGT. Between the trimmed V and J ends, which lost 0 bases and 5 bases, there was a span of 14 bases. CDR3 sequence reads: CASSEARGTMNNEQFF. In nucleotides, the CDR3 is TGTGCCAGCAGTGAAGCAAGGGGGACGATGAACAATGAGCAGTTCTTC.

The chain carries TRBV6-6 and TRBJ2-7; possibly TRBD1 or TRBD2 for D (5 bases each). Per germline, CDR1 MNHNY and CDR2 SVGAGI (reference sequence). The CDR3 covers 14 residues. V lost 7 bases and J 0 bases, leaving 13 bases between the germline ends. The CDR3 spells CASKPGRSSYEQYF. The CDR3 coding sequence is TGTGCCAGCAAGCCGGGACGGAGCTCCTACGAGCAGTACTTC.